Below, 7 T cell receptor beta chains from the same sample are listed, as sequenced in a study of control samples from healthy donors and cancer patients. Sequencing used immunoSEQ multiplex PCR; TCRdb keeps in-frame clones, though not all of them. Of 190,000 or so clones in the sample, approximately 92% are singletons; the top ten hold roughly 1.5%. The sequenced sample consisted of blood. Receptors were obtained from a man aged 18 to 30 in good health.

The chain joins TRBV5-5 to TRBJ1-3, with TRBD1 matching 7 bases. The CDR3 runs to 15 residues. Germline-derived CDR1 and CDR2 are SGHKS and YYEKEE (reference sequence). J was trimmed by 3 bases and V by 3 bases; bases with no gene match: 6. CDR3 residues: CASSSYRGSGNTIYF. CDR3 nucleotide sequence: TGTGCCAGCAGCTCGTACAGGGGAAGTGGAAACACCATATATTTT.

With respect to this clone: In the same sample, other DNA sequences code for this CDR3. The genes are TRBV5-1 and TRBJ2-1; 7 bases are a match to TRBD1. In germline, CDR1 is SGHRS, CDR2 YFSETQ. The CDR3 runs to 16 residues. V was clipped by 0 bases and J by 4 bases; unmatched bases: 7. The CDR3 DNA reads as TGCGCCAGCAGCTTGGGAGGGACAGCAAATTACAATGAGCAGTTCTTC. As protein: CASSLGGTANYNEQFF.

This chain connects TRBV15 to TRBJ1-5; no definite D call. V lost 0 bases, J lost 0 bases, and 9 bases lay in between. Per the germline V gene, CDR1 is LNHNV and CDR2 is YYDKDF (reference sequence). This CDR3 spans 16 amino acids. CDR3 in amino acids: CATSRDNRNSNQPQHF. The CDR3 DNA reads as TGTGCCACCAGCAGAGATAACAGAAATAGCAATCAGCCCCAGCATTTT.

The V and J genes are TRBV5-1 and TRBJ2-7; TRBD1 matches at 8 bases. The J segment lost 3 bases and the V segment lost 4 bases, leaving 6 bases of the junction unmatched. The CDR3 length is 14 residues. CDR1 is SGHRS, CDR2 YFSETQ, per germline. The DNA of the CDR3 is TGCGCCAGCAGCGTGGGACAGGCGAACTACGAGCAGTACTTC. This codes for CASSVGQANYEQYF.

The V call is TRBV11-3, the J call TRBJ2-2; D not certain. Looked up from germline, CDR1 is SGHNT and CDR2 is YENEEA. CDR3 length equals 13 residues. The V end lost 1 base, the J end lost 5 bases, and 5 bases lay between the germline ends. CDR3 nucleotide sequence: TGTGCCAGCAGCTTAGTATCGACCGGGGAGCTGTTTTTT. Protein: CASSLVSTGELFF.

This chain connects TRBV5-6 to TRBJ1-2; weak D call: TRBD1 (5 bases). The CDR3 has 13 amino acids. The ends were cut back, 1 base at V and 5 bases at J, with 9 bases in the middle. Germline V gene sequence: CDR1 SGHDT, CDR2 YYEEEE. In DNA form, the CDR3 reads TGTGCCAGCAGCTTGCCCGGGGGGTATGGCTACACCTTC. This sequence encodes CASSLPGGYGYTF.

This chain uses TRBV2 with TRBJ2-7; 9 nucleotides align to TRBD1. The length of the CDR3 is 15 residues. Trimming at V came to 6 bases and at J to 6 bases, leaving 12 bases not matched to a gene. CDR1 and CDR2 (germline): SNHLY, FYNNEI. The CDR3 nucleotides are TGTGCCAGCAGACGATCCGGGACAGGGTGGGCCGAGCAGTACTTC. It translates to CASRRSGTGWAEQYF.